Sequencing of this T cell receptor beta chain was carried out in a study of blood T cell repertoires in COVID-19. For the study at large: Acute and convalescent COVID-19 specimens originated in the United States, Italy and Spain. T cells, B-cell-depleted T cells, or PBMCs supplied cDNA or gDNA.

In the original analysis: Estimation of nucleated cell counts was performed using reference gene primer amplification. Using immunoSEQ multiplex PCR, the repertoire was profiled, and TCRdb retains in-frame clones only, with some absent. Clonal size and the V and J genes are those of that table, whereas D and trimming came from the DNA. Among just over 90,000 clones, roughly 79% were seen once, and the ten largest hold around 17%. This clone showed up just a few times. Deletions cut 6 bases from V and 0 bases from J, with 15 bases between. Per the germline V gene, CDR1 is MNHEY and CDR2 is SVGAGI. This CDR3 is 15 amino acids long.

The chain uses TRBV6-5 and TRBJ2-7, with a possible D match to TRBD2 (5 bases). Sequencing was done on a sample of peripheral blood. This TCR came from a human donor in a cohort sampled during active COVID-19. The CDR3 region is CASRLQRESSYEQYF. CDR3 coding DNA: TGTGCCAGCAGGCTACAGAGGGAGAGCTCCTACGAGCAGTACTTC.